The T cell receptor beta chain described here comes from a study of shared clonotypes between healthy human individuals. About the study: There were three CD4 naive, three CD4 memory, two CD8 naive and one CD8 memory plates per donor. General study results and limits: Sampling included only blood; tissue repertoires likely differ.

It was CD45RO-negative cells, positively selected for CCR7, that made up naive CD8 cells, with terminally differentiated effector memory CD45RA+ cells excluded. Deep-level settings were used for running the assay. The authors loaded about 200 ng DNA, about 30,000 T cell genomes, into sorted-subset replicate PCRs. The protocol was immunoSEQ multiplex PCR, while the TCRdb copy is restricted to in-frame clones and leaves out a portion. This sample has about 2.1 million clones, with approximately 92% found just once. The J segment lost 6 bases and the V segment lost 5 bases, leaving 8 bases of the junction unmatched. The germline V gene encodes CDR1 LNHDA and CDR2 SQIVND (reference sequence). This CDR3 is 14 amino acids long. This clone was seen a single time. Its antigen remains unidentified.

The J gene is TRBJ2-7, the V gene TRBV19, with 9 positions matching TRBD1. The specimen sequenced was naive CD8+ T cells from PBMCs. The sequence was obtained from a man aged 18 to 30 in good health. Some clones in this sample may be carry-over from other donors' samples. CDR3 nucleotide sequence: TGTGCCAGTAGTCACCGGGACAGGGATCCCGAGCAGTACTTC. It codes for CASSHRDRDPEQYF.